This TCR beta chain was observed in a study of monozygotic twins with inflammatory bowel disease (dated by TCRdb to about 2019). Regarding the study in general: A total of roughly 28 monozygotic twin pairs were included in the full study, comprising nine German pairs (four IBD-concordant, five IBD-discordant) and 19 IBD-discordant Danish pairs. Disease-associated traits were sought mainly through comparisons between IBD patients and their genetically identical healthy co-twins within discordant pairs. Each individual had, on average, about 151 000 unique TCRalpha sequences and 181 000 unique TCRbeta sequences available for analysis. Overall study outcomes, separate from this receptor: No single strong signal or clonotype linked to IBD turned up in the results, so the idea that one exists was not supported. Because patients were on differing immunosuppressive treatments, the repertoires may have picked up extra background noise and inter-individual variability. Repertoire similarity did not differ between concordant and discordant twins, which could be due to limited statistical power. Different T cell subtypes could not be distinguished in the analysis. A decrease in TCRbeta repertoire diversity, as measured by inverse Simpson index, was observed in IBD patients compared with their healthy co-twins. Compared with healthy twins, IBD patients shared fewer clonotypes with other individuals, and the difference was most pronounced in patients with signs of disease activity.

A roughly 2.7 ml peripheral blood sample was drawn into PAXgene tubes per donor and stored at -80°C. Total RNA was isolated from whole blood with the PAXgene blood miRNA kit on an automated QIAcube, without T cell sorting. Peripheral blood from monozygotic twin pairs who were concordant or discordant for inflammatory bowel disease underwent deep TCRalpha and TCRbeta repertoire profiling using unique molecular barcoding. For every twin pair, smoking habits were documented, and each individual was categorised as a current, former or never smoker. The CDR3 goes from the cysteine to the phenylalanine over 16 residues. The entry carries no DNA sequence. Library preparation used 5' RACE. For each TCR library, approximately 4,000 ng of total RNA was used. For each sample, cDNA synthesis with SMARTScribe reverse transcriptase was split into eight separate reactions. During cDNA synthesis, template switching was used to introduce unique molecular identifiers that contained a 6-nucleotide sample barcode. TCRalpha and TCRbeta cDNA was amplified in two nested PCRs of 16 and 9 cycles, and bead purification was carried out after each PCR. Before amplification, the cDNA was treated with uracil DNA-glycosylase and purified using the QIAquick PCR purification kit. The second PCR added Illumina TruSeq-compatible adapters along with sample-specific barcodes. Library quality and concentration were assessed using TapeStation and Qubit, and about 5 ng of each library was pooled. Sequencing of pooled libraries was carried out on an Illumina HiSeq2500 single-index Rapid Run using 2 x 100 bp reads and custom sequencing primers. From the authors' description of their analysis: MiGEC version 1.2.6 was used for UMI-based consensus assembly, which corrected PCR and sequencing errors. MiXCR version 2.1.1 was used for V(D)J alignment, clonotype assembly and CDR3 extraction. To normalise gene usage, clonotype sharing and MAIT/NKT TCR abundance, the top 1000, 10 000 and 20 000 clonotypes in each sample were analysed. After downsampling to 27 000 UMIs, diversity was calculated as the inverse Simpson index using the vegan R package. Paired Mann-Whitney U tests on discordant twin pairs were used, with Benjamini-Hochberg multiple-testing correction. Reprocessed by TCRdb, the reads give a single entry per CDR3 protein sequence, without DNA. TCRdb's processing, not the authors', yielded these V and J calls. The sample table records about 380,000 distinct CDR3 sequences. Of the sample, 2.5% to 3% is held by the ten largest clones.

Concerning this clonotype: The antigen this receptor binds is unknown.

Sequencing input: blood. This sequence uses TRBV12-3 or TRBV12-4 and TRBJ2-5; TCRdb's D gene call, TRBD2, goes unchecked for lack of DNA. The TCR originated in a human donor with ulcerative colitis or Crohn's disease, or a healthy co-twin of an affected twin (not recorded which). The CDR3 reads CASSLPLAGGQETQYF.